The clone carrying this TCR beta chain has a single count. The data were taken from a study of cytomegalovirus exposure and HLA in healthy donors. There are 16 residues in the CDR3. Germline-derived CDR1 and CDR2 are SGHRS and YFSETQ. The junction had 4 bases not matched to a gene; V was cut back by 2 bases and J by 1 base. The PCR employed 60 Vbeta primers together with 13 Jbeta primers. The table came from immunoSEQ multiplex PCR; TCRdb's copy has only in-frame clones and leaves some out. The data contain some 110,000 clones, about four fifths of them singletons. The chain links TRBV5-1 to TRBJ2-3; TRBD1 aligns across 10 bases. Specimen: PBMCs. This sequence originates from a man aged 30 to 39 in good health and CMV-seropositive. The CDR3 coding sequence is TGCGCCAGCAGCTTTGCCGGACAGGGGGGCACAGATACGCAGTATTTT. Translation: CASSFAGQGGTDTQYF.